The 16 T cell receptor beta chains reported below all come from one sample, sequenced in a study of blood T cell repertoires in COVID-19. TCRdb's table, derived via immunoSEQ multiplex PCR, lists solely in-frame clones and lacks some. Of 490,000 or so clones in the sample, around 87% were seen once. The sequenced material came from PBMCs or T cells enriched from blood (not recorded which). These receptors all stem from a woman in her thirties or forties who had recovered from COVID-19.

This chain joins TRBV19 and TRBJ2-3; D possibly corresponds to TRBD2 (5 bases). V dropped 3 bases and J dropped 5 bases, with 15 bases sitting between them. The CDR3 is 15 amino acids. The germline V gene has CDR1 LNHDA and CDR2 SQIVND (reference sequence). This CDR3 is CASSIFGSGGDTQYF. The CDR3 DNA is TGTGCCAGTAGTATCTTTGGGAGCGGAGGAGATACGCAGTATTTT.

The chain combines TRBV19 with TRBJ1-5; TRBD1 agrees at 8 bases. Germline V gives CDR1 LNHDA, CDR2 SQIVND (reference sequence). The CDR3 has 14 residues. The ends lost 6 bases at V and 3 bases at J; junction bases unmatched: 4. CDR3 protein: CASRWGQANQPQHF. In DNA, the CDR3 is TGTGCCAGTAGGTGGGGACAGGCCAATCAGCCCCAGCATTTT.

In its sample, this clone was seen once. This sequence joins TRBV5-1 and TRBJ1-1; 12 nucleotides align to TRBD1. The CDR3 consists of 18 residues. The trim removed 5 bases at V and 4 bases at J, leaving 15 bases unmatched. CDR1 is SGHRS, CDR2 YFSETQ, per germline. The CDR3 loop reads CASSSAPGQGASSTEAFF. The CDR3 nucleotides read TGCGCCAGCAGTTCGGCCCCGGGACAGGGGGCGTCGAGCACTGAAGCTTTCTTT.

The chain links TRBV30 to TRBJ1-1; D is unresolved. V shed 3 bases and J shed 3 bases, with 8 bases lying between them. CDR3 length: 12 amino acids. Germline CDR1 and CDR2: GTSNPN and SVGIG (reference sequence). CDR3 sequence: CAWRQIYTEAFF. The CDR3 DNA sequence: TGTGCCTGGAGGCAGATTTACACTGAAGCTTTCTTT.

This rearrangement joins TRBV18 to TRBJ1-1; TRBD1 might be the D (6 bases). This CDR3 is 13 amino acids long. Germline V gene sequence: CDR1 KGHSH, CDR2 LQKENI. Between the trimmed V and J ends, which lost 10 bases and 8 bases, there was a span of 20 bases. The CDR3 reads CATARTEQAEAFF. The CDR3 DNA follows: TGTGCCACCGCCCGGACAGAACAAGCAGAAGCTTTCTTT.

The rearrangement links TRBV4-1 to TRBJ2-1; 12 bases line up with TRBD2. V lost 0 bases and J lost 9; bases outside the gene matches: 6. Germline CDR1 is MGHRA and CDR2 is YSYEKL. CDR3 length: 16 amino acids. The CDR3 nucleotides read TGCGCCAGCAGCCAAGATGAGACTAGCGGGAGAAGTGAGCAGTTCTTC. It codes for CASSQDETSGRSEQFF.

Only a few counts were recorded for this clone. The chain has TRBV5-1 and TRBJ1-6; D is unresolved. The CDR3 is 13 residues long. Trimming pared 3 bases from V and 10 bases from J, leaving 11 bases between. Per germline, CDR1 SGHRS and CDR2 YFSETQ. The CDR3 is CASSSTSESPLHF. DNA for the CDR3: TGCGCCAGCAGCTCTACGTCCGAGTCACCCCTCCACTTT.

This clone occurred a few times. CDR3 coding DNA: TGTGCCACCACCCACCTTACAGGGTACGAGCAGTACTTC. Translating it yields CATTHLTGYEQYF. This chain joins TRBV24-1 and TRBJ2-7; maybe TRBD1 (6 bases). The V and J ends lost 8 bases and 4 bases respectively, with 14 bases between them. CDR3 size: 13 residues. CDR1 and CDR2 from the germline V gene are KGHDR and SFDVKD.

The CDR3 nucleotides read TGTGCCAGCAGTTTACAGCAACAGGCGTCGTATGGCTACACCTTC. Amino acid sequence: CASSLQQQASYGYTF. The chain employs TRBV27 and TRBJ1-2; weak D call: TRBD1 (5 bases). Deletions cut 2 bases from V and 5 bases from J, with 15 bases between. There are 15 residues in the CDR3. Germline values: CDR1 MNHEY, CDR2 SMNVEV (reference sequence).

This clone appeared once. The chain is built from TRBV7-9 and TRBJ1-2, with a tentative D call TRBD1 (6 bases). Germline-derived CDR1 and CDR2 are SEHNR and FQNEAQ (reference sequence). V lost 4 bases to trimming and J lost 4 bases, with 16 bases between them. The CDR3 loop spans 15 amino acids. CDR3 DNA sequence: TGTGCCAGCAGCTCCCCTGAGGGGGACCCCTATGGCTACACCTTC. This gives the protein CASSSPEGDPYGYTF.

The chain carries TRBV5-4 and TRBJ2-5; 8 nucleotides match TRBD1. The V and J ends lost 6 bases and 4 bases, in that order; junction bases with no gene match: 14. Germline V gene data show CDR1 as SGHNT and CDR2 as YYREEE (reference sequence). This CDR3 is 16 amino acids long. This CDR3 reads CASNNKRQGLGETQYF. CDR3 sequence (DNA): TGTGCCAGCAACAACAAAAGACAGGGGCTGGGAGAGACCCAGTACTTC.

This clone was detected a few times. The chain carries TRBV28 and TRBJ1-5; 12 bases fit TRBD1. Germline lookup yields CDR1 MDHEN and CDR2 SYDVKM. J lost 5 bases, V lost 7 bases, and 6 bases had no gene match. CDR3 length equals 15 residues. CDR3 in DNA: TGTGCCAGCACCGGGGGGACAGGGGGCTATCAGCCCCAGCATTTT. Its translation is CASTGGTGGYQPQHF.

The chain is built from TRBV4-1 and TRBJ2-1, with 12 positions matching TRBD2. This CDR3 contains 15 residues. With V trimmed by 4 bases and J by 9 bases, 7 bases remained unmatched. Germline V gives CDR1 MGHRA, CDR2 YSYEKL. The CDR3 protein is CASSPLAGGPGEQFF. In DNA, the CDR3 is TGCGCCAGCAGCCCTCTAGCGGGAGGGCCGGGTGAGCAGTTCTTC.

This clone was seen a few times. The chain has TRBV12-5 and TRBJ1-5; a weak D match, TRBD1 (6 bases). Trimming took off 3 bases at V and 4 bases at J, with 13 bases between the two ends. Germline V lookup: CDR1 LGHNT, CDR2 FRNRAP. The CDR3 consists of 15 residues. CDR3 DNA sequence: TGTGCTAGTGGTTTCCTAGACAGGATAAATCAGCCCCAGCATTTT. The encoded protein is CASGFLDRINQPQHF. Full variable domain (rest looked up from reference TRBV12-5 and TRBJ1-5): DARVTQTPRHKVTEMGQEVTMRCQPILGHNTVFWYRQTMMQGLELLAYFRNRAPLDDSGMPKDRFSAEMPDATLATLKIQPSEPRDSAVYFCASGFLDRINQPQHFGDGTRLSIL.

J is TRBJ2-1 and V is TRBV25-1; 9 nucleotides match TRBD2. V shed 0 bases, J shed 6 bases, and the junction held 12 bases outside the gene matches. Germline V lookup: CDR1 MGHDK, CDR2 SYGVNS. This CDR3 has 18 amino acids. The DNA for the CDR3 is TGTGCCAGCAGTGAATACTGTTTAGAGGCGGGAGGGCGCAATGAGCAGTTCTTC. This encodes CASSEYCLEAGGRNEQFF.

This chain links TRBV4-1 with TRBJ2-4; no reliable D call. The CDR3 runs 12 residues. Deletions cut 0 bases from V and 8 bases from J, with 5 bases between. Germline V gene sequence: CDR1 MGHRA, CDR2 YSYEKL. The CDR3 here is CASSQDADIQYF. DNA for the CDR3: TGCGCCAGCAGCCAAGACGCGGACATTCAGTACTTC.